This T cell receptor (beta chain) was sequenced during a study of T cell repertoires in cytomegalovirus infection. On the study more broadly: Recently identified HLA-C-restricted CMV epitopes were among the peptides used. It was the public TCR beta signatures that indicated both CMV infection and matching HLA type. The study's findings and limits: Totalled public TCR beta family frequency picked out people who carried CMV plus the relevant HLA. Predominance within the ex vivo response was attributable to HLA-C-restricted CMV-specific TCR beta clonotypes.

CDR1 is MNHEY, CDR2 SVGAGI, per germline. This CDR3 spans 13 amino acids. Trimming removed 2 bases from V and 6 bases from J, with 8 bases in between. TCRdb independently ran MiXCR on the reads; one entry per CDR3 protein. The repertoire includes roughly 100,000 distinct CDR3 sequences, approximately 45% of them detected once, and about 74% sits in the top ten. This clonotype has ten or more counts. Its antigen is unknown. This clonotype was sampled from a human donor in good health (CMV status not recorded). Some clones in this sample may be carry-over from other donors' samples. The input for sequencing was CD8+ T cells from cultured PBMCs, taken from culture after CMV antigen stimulation. The chain recombines TRBV6-5 with TRBJ1-5; possibly TRBD1 for D (6 bases). The CDR3: CASSYTGIQPQHF. CDR3 sequence (DNA): TGTGCCAGCAGTTACACAGGGATTCAGCCCCAGCATTTT.